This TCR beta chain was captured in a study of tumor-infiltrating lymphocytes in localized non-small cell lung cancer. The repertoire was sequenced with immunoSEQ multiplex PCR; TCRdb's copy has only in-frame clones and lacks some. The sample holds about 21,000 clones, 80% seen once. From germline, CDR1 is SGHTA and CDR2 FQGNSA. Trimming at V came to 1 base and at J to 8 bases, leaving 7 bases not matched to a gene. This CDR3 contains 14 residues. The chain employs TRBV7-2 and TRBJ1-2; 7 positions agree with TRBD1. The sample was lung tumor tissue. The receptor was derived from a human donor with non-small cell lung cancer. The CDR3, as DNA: TGTGCCAGCAGCTTAGGATCAGGGGGGCAGGGCTACACCTTC. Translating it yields CASSLGSGGQGYTF.